The next 13 T cell receptor beta chains were all read from a single sample in a study of T cell repertoires in aging, cancer and after chemotherapy. Peripheral blood genomic DNA, not sorted cells or RNA, was the template. A mixed TRB-A/B primer pool amplified rearranged TRB by multiplex touch-down PCR. MiXCR was run by TCRdb on the multiplex PCR reads, yielding one entry per CDR3 protein. The sample holds 3,000 or so distinct CDR3 sequences; roughly a third are singletons and the top ten take around 69%. What was sequenced was blood. These receptors came from a human donor with a solid tumor.

This chain connects TRBV12-3 or TRBV12-4 to TRBJ1-2, with TRBD1 as a possible D gene (5 bases). The V end lost 5 bases, the J end lost 3 bases, and 10 bases lay between the germline ends. CDR3 length: 13 amino acids. The CDR3 here is CASSPDSYYGYTF. The CDR3 bases are TGTGCCAGCAGTCCCGACAGTTACTATGGCTACACCTTC.

This chain uses TRBV5-6 with TRBJ2-3; D gene uncertain. Looked up from germline, CDR1 is SGHDT and CDR2 is YYEEEE. The CDR3 sequence is 14 residues long. The ends were cut back, 5 bases at V and 2 bases at J, with 12 bases in the middle. The CDR3 loop reads CASRAGPATDTQYF. As DNA, the CDR3 is TGTGCCAGCAGGGCCGGGCCAGCCACAGATACGCAGTATTTT.

Details on this clonotype: A read error may produce the germline difference seen at one junction end. The gene calls are TRBV5-6 and TRBJ1-2, with TRBD1 identical over 8 bases. From germline, CDR1 is SGHDT and CDR2 YYEEEE. There are 18 residues in the CDR3. The DNA for the CDR3 is TGTGTCAGCAGCTTGTGGTCGGGGGGACAGGACCTTTTCTATGGCTACACCTTC. Translated, it gives CVSSLWSGGQDLFYGYTF.

The rearrangement links TRBV19 to TRBJ1-1; D may be TRBD1 (5 bases). Trimming left V 7 bases short and J 6 bases short, with 21 bases between. The germline V gene encodes CDR1 LNHDA and CDR2 SQIVND (reference sequence). The CDR3 extends over 15 amino acids. This chain's CDR3 is CASTPWGGEVSEAFF. CDR3 bases: TGTGCCAGTACCCCATGGGGAGGGGAGGTCTCTGAAGCTTTCTTT.

A remark on this clonotype: At one of its ends the junction is not consistent with the germline gene, which may arise from a read error. The genes are TRBV27 and TRBJ1-2; D unresolved. The CDR3 runs 13 residues. CDR1 is MNHEY, CDR2 SMNVEV, per germline (reference sequence). Here the CDR3 DNA reads TGTGCCACCAGTGATAAGGTCAACTATGGCTACACCTTC. This sequence encodes CATSDKVNYGYTF.

Only a few counts were recorded for this clonotype. V and J are TRBV6-2 or TRBV6-3 and TRBJ2-7; TRBD1 matches at 7 bases. The CDR3 runs 14 residues. CDR1 is MNHEY, CDR2 SVGEGT, per germline. V gave up 10 bases and J gave up 0 bases; unmatched junction bases: 9. The CDR3 DNA is TGTGCCACCCATAGGGACAGCTTCTCCTACGAGCAGTACTTC. Translating it yields CATHRDSFSYEQYF.

In nucleotides, the CDR3 is TGTGCCAGCAGTTGGACAGGGGGCGGCAATCAGCCCCAGCATTTT. The encoded protein is CASSWTGGGNQPQHF. The rearrangement links TRBV6-5 to TRBJ1-5; 11 nucleotides match TRBD1. This CDR3 is 15 amino acids long. Germline CDR1 is MNHEY and CDR2 is SVGAGI. Unmatched junction bases numbered 1, after V lost 4 bases and J lost 2 bases.

V is TRBV6-5 and J is TRBJ2-7, with D possibly being TRBD2 (7 bases). Trimming took off 2 bases at V and 4 bases at J, with 12 bases between the two ends. The CDR3 runs 14 residues. Germline V gives CDR1 MNHEY, CDR2 SVGAGI. CDR3: CASSYGGGRYEQYF. The CDR3 DNA reads TGTGCCAGCAGTTACGGGGGGGGCCGGTACGAGCAGTACTTC.

By proportion, this clonotype is medium-sized. V is TRBV30 and J is TRBJ2-7, with 10 bases fitting TRBD1. Per germline, CDR1 GTSNPN and CDR2 SVGIG (reference sequence). CDR3 length: 17 amino acids. V shed 4 bases, J shed 2 bases, and the junction held 14 bases outside the gene matches. The CDR3 is CAWTIKTGGSLAYEQYF. CDR3 sequence (DNA): TGTGCCTGGACAATTAAGACAGGGGGCAGCTTAGCCTACGAGCAGTACTTC.

V usage is TRBV7-9 and J usage is TRBJ2-3; 11 bases fit TRBD2. The CDR3 runs 15 residues. In germline, CDR1 is SEHNR, CDR2 FQNEAQ (reference sequence). The J segment lost 6 bases and the V segment lost 5 bases, leaving 7 bases of the junction unmatched. The CDR3 here is CASSLSGGARDTQYF. CDR3 nucleotide sequence: TGTGCCAGCAGCCTTAGCGGGGGGGCCCGGGATACGCAGTATTTT.

By sample share, this clonotype is medium-sized. The chain combines TRBV5-4 with TRBJ1-2; D uncertain. V dropped 0 bases and J dropped 7 bases, with 10 bases sitting between them. The CDR3 loop spans 13 amino acids. Germline values: CDR1 SGHNT, CDR2 YYREEE (reference sequence). CDR3 nucleotide sequence: TGTGCCAGCAGCTTGGGGGCGGGGAGTGGCTACACCTTC. Residues: CASSLGAGSGYTF.

The chain uses TRBV5-1 and TRBJ2-5; 12 positions match TRBD1. This CDR3 comprises 15 residues. Germline CDR1 and CDR2: SGHRS and YFSETQ. V gave up 4 bases and J gave up 7 bases; unmatched junction bases: 8. For the CDR3, the DNA is TGCGCCAGCAGCCGGGGACAGGGGGCCGTGGGGACCCAGTACTTC. Its translation is CASSRGQGAVGTQYF.

In its sample, this clonotype was seen a few times. The chain recombines TRBV11-2 with TRBJ2-7, with D tentatively TRBD1 or TRBD2 (5 bases each). CDR1 SGHAT and CDR2 FQNNGV come from the germline V gene. V was cut by 0 bases and J by 0 bases, with 12 bases left in between. The CDR3 spans 16 residues. CDR3 nucleotides: TGTGCCAGCAGCTTAGAGGGGGACCTCTTCTCCTACGAGCAGTACTTC. Protein: CASSLEGDLFSYEQYF.